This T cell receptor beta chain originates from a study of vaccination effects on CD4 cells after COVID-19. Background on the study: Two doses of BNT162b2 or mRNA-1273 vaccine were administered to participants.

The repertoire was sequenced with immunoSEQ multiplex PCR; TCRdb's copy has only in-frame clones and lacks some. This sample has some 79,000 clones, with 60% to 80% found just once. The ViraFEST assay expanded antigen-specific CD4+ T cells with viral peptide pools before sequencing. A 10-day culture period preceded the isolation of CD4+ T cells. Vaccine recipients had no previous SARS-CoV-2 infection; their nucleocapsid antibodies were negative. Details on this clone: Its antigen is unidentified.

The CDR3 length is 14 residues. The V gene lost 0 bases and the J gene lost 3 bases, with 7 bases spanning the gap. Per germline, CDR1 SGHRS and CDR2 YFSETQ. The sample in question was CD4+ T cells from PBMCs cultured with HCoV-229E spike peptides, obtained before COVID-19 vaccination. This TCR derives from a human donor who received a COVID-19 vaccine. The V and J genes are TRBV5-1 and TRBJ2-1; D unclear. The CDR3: CASSLDGHYNEQFF. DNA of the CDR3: TGCGCCAGCAGCTTGGACGGCCACTACAATGAGCAGTTCTTC.